This TCR beta chain is from a study of CD8 T cells in ankylosing spondylitis. Each TCR beta library was made by quantitative 5'-RACE that incorporated molecular barcodes. MiXCR was run by TCRdb on the 5' RACE reads, yielding one entry per CDR3 protein. The repertoire consists of some 450,000 distinct CDR3 sequences, with 15% to 20% occurring once and the leading ten covering under 1.2%. Many counts were recorded for this clonotype. Its target is not known. The germline V gene has CDR1 DFQATT and CDR2 SNEGSKA (reference sequence). CDR3 length equals 14 residues. V dropped 3 bases and J dropped 4 bases, with 15 bases sitting between them. General study results and limits: Within ankylosing spondylitis blood, a TCR beta motif made up of roughly eight highly homologous variants appeared to be characteristic.

This receptor was identified in a male donor with ankylosing spondylitis. V gene TRBV20-1 combines with J gene TRBJ1-1; maybe TRBD1 (5 bases). Input material: blood, either unsorted or a sorted T cell fraction (not recorded which). The CDR3 coding sequence is TGCAGTGCTAGCCGATCCAGAGGGGCCACTGAAGCTTTCTTT. This codes for CSASRSRGATEAFF.